These T cell receptor beta chains were read from a single sample in a study of regulatory T cells in long-lasting Graves disease. TCRdb independently ran MiXCR on the multiplex PCR reads; one entry per CDR3 protein. The repertoire holds hundreds of thousands of distinct CDR3 sequences, with about 22% as singletons. This specimen was peripheral blood mononuclear cells (PBMCs), taken when the disease was refractory, from a patient treated with antithyroid drugs. The receptor source for this set is a female donor with Graves disease. Each CDR3 is given with its conserved first and last residue. The D gene is left open where the match is weak. Expanded clones are given a class, and other clones once, few, many or no size at all.

many	TRBV20-1	TRBJ2-5	-	CSARDLDLTTETQYF	TGCAGTGCTAGAGATTTAGACCTTACCACGGAGACCCAGTACTTC
few	TRBV6-2/TRBV6-3	TRBJ2-4	-	CASTVGSIQYF	TGTGCCAGCACGGTGGGTAGCATTCAGTACTTC
few	TRBV14	TRBJ1-4	-	CASSLYVGAAEKLFF	TGTGCCAGCAGCCTGTATGTAGGGGCCGCTGAAAAACTGTTTTTT
-	TRBV14	TRBJ2-4	-	CASSQVAGNVAKNIQYF	TGTGCCAGCAGCCAAGTAGCAGGGAATGTGGCCAAAAACATTCAGTACTTC
-	TRBV6-9	TRBJ1-1	-	CASSFRILQNTEAFF	TGTGCCAGCAGTTTTAGAATCCTGCAGAACACTGAAGCTTTCTTT
many	TRBV28	TRBJ2-7	TRBD2	CASSLRGLSAYEQYF	TGTGCCAGCAGCCTGCGGGGACTATCAGCCTACGAGCAGTACTTC
-	TRBV30	TRBJ1-4	-	CAWRRGATNEKLFF	TGTGCCTGGAGAAGGGGAGCAACTAATGAAAAACTGTTTTTT
-	TRBV11-2	TRBJ2-2	-	CASSTPAPTGELFF	TGTGCCAGCAGCACCCCGGCCCCCACCGGGGAGCTGTTTTTT
-	TRBV5-4	TRBJ2-5	-	CASSPGTKQETQYF	TGTGCCAGCAGCCCCGGGACGAAACAAGAGACCCAGTACTTC
once	TRBV30	TRBJ1-1	-	CAWSGLGRTEAFF	TGTGCCTGGAGTGGGCTCGGGCGCACTGAAGCTTTCTTT
many	TRBV2	TRBJ2-5	TRBD2	CASAGGGRETQYF	TGTGCCAGCGCCGGGGGGGGGAGAGAGACCCAGTACTTC
once	TRBV19	TRBJ1-5	-	CASSWPTDNQPQHF	TGTGCCAGTAGTTGGCCTACCGACAATCAGCCCCAGCATTTT